This is a list of T cell receptor beta chains from one sample in a study of shared clonotypes between healthy human individuals. Libraries were prepared by immunoSEQ multiplex PCR; TCRdb keeps only in-frame clonotypes and omits some of them. The table lists 1,400,000 or so clones, about 98.5% of them singletons. The specimen sequenced was naive CD4+ T cells sorted from blood. The receptor set was obtained from a man aged 25 to 45 in good health. Each CDR3 is given with its conserved first and last residue. A D gene is named only where the DNA matches it firmly. Clone size is not always given. Where it is, it says once, few, many or a class for expanded clones.

>TRBJ1-2|TRBD1|NA|TRBV9
TGTGCCAGCAGCGTAGCATCGGAGGGGACAGTCAATGGCTACACCTTC
CASSVASEGTVNGYTF
>TRBJ2-2|NA|NA|TRBV14
TGTGCCAGCAGCCAAAAGACTAGAACCGGGGAGCTGTTTTTT
CASSQKTRTGELFF
>TRBJ1-5|NA|NA|TRBV5-1
TGCGCCAGCAGCTTACAGGGAAACAATCAGCCCCAGCATTTT
CASSLQGNNQPQHF
>TRBJ2-1|NA|NA|TRBV11-2
TGTGCCAGCAGCGTAGCCCCAGCAGGCGGGGAAAATGAGCAGTTCTTC
CASSVAPAGGENEQFF
>TRBJ2-5|NA|NA|TRBV11-3
TGTGCCGGTAGACAGTACCAAGAGACCCAGTACTTC
CAGRQYQETQYF
>TRBJ1-3|TRBD1|NA|TRBV10-1
TGCGCCAGCAGTCGAACCAGGACAGGGAATGGAAACACCATATATTTT
CASSRTRTGNGNTIYF
>TRBJ2-5|NA|NA|TRBV20-1
TGCAGTGCTGCCCCGGCGGAGACCCAGTACTTC
CSAAPAETQYF
>TRBJ2-2|NA|NA|TRBV11-2
TGTGCCAGCAGTCGTAATCCCCCGGCGAACACCGGGGAGCTGTTTTTT
CASSRNPPANTGELFF
>TRBJ2-1|NA|NA|TRBV28
TGTGCCAGCCATTATCCGGGCGGCTCCTACAATGAGCAGTTCTTC
CASHYPGGSYNEQFF
>TRBJ1-2|TRBD1|NA|TRBV5-4
TGTGCCAGCAGCTTAGGACAGGGCAGGTTTGGCTACACCTTC
CASSLGQGRFGYTF
>TRBJ1-5|NA|NA|TRBV18
TGTGCCAGCTCCCGAGAGGGGAATCAGCCCCAGCATTTT
CASSREGNQPQHF
>TRBJ2-3|TRBD2|NA|TRBV13
TGTGCCAGCAGCTTAGGTAGCGGGGCCACAGATACGCAGTATTTT
CASSLGSGATDTQYF
>TRBJ2-7|NA|NA|TRBV21-1
TGTGCCAGCACCAACCGGGGGATAGCGGAGAACTACGAGCAGTACTTC
CASTNRGIAENYEQYF
>TRBJ2-1|NA|NA|TRBV5-1
TGCGCCAGCAGTAAGGAGGGGGCTGGGGAGCAGTTCTTC
CASSKEGAGEQFF
>TRBJ1-2|NA|NA|TRBV7-2
TGTGCCAGCAGCTTAGCGCTACCAGGATATGGCTACACCTTC
CASSLALPGYGYTF
>TRBJ2-5|NA|NA|TRBV9
TGTGCCAGCAGCGTAGCTGGCGGAGAAGAGACCCAGTACTTC
CASSVAGGEETQYF
>TRBJ1-3|NA|NA|TRBV30
TGTGCCTGGACTCCAACGGGGCGCGGAAACACCATATATTTT
CAWTPTGRGNTIYF
>TRBJ2-1|TRBD1|NA|TRBV29-1
TGCAGCGTTGACAGGGGGAAACGGCATGAGCAGTTCTTC
CSVDRGKRHEQFF
>TRBJ2-5|NA|NA|TRBV7-7
TGTGCTAGCAGACCCCCTTACCCCCAAGAGACCCAGTACTTC
CASRPPYPQETQYF
>TRBJ2-1|NA|NA|TRBV4-1
TGCGCCAGCAGCCAAGGAGCACCCTACAATGAGCAGTTCTTC
CASSQGAPYNEQFF
>TRBJ1-3|NA|NA|TRBV7-9
TGTGCCAGCAGTTCGGGGACGTCTGGAAACACCATATATTTT
CASSSGTSGNTIYF
>TRBJ2-7|NA|NA|TRBV20-1
TGCAGTGTAAGGGGTATGGGGGAGCAGTACTTC
CSVRGMGEQYF
>TRBJ2-7|NA|NA|TRBV7-2
TGTGCCAGCAGCTCAGGCAAGGTCAGGACCGCCTACGAGCAGTACTTC
CASSSGKVRTAYEQYF
>TRBJ1-5|NA|NA|TRBV19
TGTGCCAGTAGTACGGGCAATCAGCCCCAGCATTTT
CASSTGNQPQHF
>TRBJ1-2|NA|NA|TRBV7-9
TGTGCCAGCAGCTTTCGGCCCCCCAAGACCCAACCGAGGAATGGCTACACCTTC
CASSFRPPKTQPRNGYTF
>TRBJ2-1|NA|NA|TRBV19
TGTGCCAGTAGGGGGTGGGTCTCTGCCTACAATGAGCAGTTCTTC
CASRGWVSAYNEQFF
>TRBJ2-1|NA|once|TRBV9
TGTGCCAGCAGCGTAGGACGGGAGTCCTACAATGAGCAGTTCTTC
CASSVGRESYNEQFF
>TRBJ2-7|TRBD2|NA|TRBV18
TGTGCCAGCTCACCGTTAGCGGGAGGCCCTTCCTACGAGCAGTACTTC
CASSPLAGGPSYEQYF
>TRBJ2-5|TRBD1|NA|TRBV11-3
TGTGCCAGCAGCTTAGGCGACAGGGAAGAGACCCAGTACTTC
CASSLGDREETQYF
>TRBJ2-7|TRBD1|once|TRBV5-1
TGCGCCAGCAGCTCAATCCCTGGGACAGGGGGCTACGAGCAGTACTTC
CASSSIPGTGGYEQYF
>TRBJ2-2|TRBD1|NA|TRBV6-1
TGTGCCAGCAGTGACCGAGACAGGGGAGGTTTCAGGGAGCTGTTTTTT
CASSDRDRGGFRELFF
>TRBJ2-7|NA|NA|TRBV10-1
TGCGCCAGCAGTGTTACAGGGTCCGACGAGCAGTACTTC
CASSVTGSDEQYF
>TRBJ2-1|TRBD1|NA|TRBV2
TGTGCCAGCTCAACACAGGGACAGGGGGACCTTAATGAGCAGTTCTTC
CASSTQGQGDLNEQFF
>TRBJ2-3|NA|NA|TRBV18
TGTGCCAGCTCTCCCACAGATACGCAGTATTTT
CASSPTDTQYF
>TRBJ1-2|NA|once|TRBV6-5
TGTGCCAGCAGTTACTCCAGGCCCAGCTATGGCTACACCTTC
CASSYSRPSYGYTF
>TRBJ2-3|NA|NA|TRBV5-1
TGCGCCAGCAGCTTGGACGGGAAACGCACAGATACGCAGTATTTT
CASSLDGKRTDTQYF
>TRBJ1-2|TRBD1|NA|TRBV5-1
TGCGCCAGCAGCCCGGCGAGGGGGCTCTCTGGCTACACCTTC
CASSPARGLSGYTF
>TRBJ2-5|TRBD2|NA|TRBV7-9
TGTGCCAGCAGCTTAGGACTAGCGGGAGAGACCCAGTACTTC
CASSLGLAGETQYF
>TRBJ1-5|NA|NA|TRBV29-1
TGCAGCGCTAGCGACACGGAAAGGGCCCAGCATTTT
CSASDTERAQHF
>TRBJ1-5|NA|NA|TRBV6-5
TGTGCCAGCAGTTACTCGTGGGGACGCAATCAGCCCCAGCATTTT
CASSYSWGRNQPQHF
>TRBJ2-1|TRBD2|once|TRBV18
TGTGCCAGCTCCCCCTCCGGGACTAGCGGGAATAGTGAGCAGTTCTTC
CASSPSGTSGNSEQFF
>TRBJ2-1|TRBD1|NA|TRBV28
TGTGCCAGCAGTTTATTCCCTCGGGACAGGGGAGGCCATATGTATGAGCAGTTCTTC
CASSLFPRDRGGHMYEQFF
>TRBJ1-2|TRBD1|NA|TRBV7-2
TGTGCCAGCAGCTTAGTTCAGTGGCAGGGGGCTCGGGGCTACACCTTC
CASSLVQWQGARGYTF
>TRBJ2-7|NA|NA|TRBV7-6
TGTGCCAGCAGTCCCGTGGGAGTTCTCTACGAGCAGTACTTC
CASSPVGVLYEQYF
>TRBJ2-7|NA|NA|TRBV2
TGTGCCAGCAGTAGAGGATCCTACGAGCAGTACTTC
CASSRGSYEQYF
>TRBJ2-3|NA|NA|TRBV15
TGTGCCACCAGCAGCATGACAGGAGTCCTCACAGATACGCAGTATTTT
CATSSMTGVLTDTQYF
>TRBJ1-5|NA|NA|TRBV9
TGTGCCAGCAGCGTGTCGGGATATAGCAATCAGCCCCAGCATTTT
CASSVSGYSNQPQHF
>TRBJ2-1|NA|NA|TRBV7-3
TGTGCCAGCGGGCGGGACTCCTACAATGAGCAGTTCTTC
CASGRDSYNEQFF
>TRBJ1-2|NA|NA|TRBV7-9
TGTGCCAGCAGAAACAGGGATCTCGAGGGCTACACCTTC
CASRNRDLEGYTF
>TRBJ2-1|TRBD2|NA|TRBV14
TGTGCCAGCAGCCAAGGGACTAGCAGGTACAATGAGCAGTTCTTC
CASSQGTSRYNEQFF
>TRBJ2-6|TRBD2|NA|TRBV5-1
TGCGCCAGCAGTTCTGGAGCGGGAGTCATTGGGGCCAACGTCCTGACTTTC
CASSSGAGVIGANVLTF
>TRBJ2-4|NA|once|TRBV11-2
TGTGCCAGCAGCTTTGGAGGGAGTAGGGGCATTCAGTACTTC
CASSFGGSRGIQYF
>TRBJ2-4|NA|NA|TRBV5-4
TGTGCCAGCAGCTCCACCGACTATCCCGTTGCCAAAAACATTCAGTACTTC
CASSSTDYPVAKNIQYF
>TRBJ1-2|NA|NA|TRBV30
TGTGCCTTTTCCTATATGGTCGGGTATGGCTACACCTTC
CAFSYMVGYGYTF
>TRBJ2-3|TRBD2|NA|TRBV18
TGTGCCAGCTCACCACGCTCTAGCGGGCCCAGCACAGATACGCAGTATTTT
CASSPRSSGPSTDTQYF
>TRBJ1-4|NA|NA|TRBV6-6
TGTGCCAGCAGTCACAGGAAACTAAGGGGAAAACTGTTTTTT
CASSHRKLRGKLFF
>TRBJ2-4|NA|NA|TRBV5-1
TGCGCCAGCGGTTGGTCCGCAGGCATTCAGTACTTC
CASGWSAGIQYF
>TRBJ2-7|TRBD1|once|TRBV4-1
TGCGCCAGCAGCCAAGAACAGGGGTTAGGCGAGCAGTACTTC
CASSQEQGLGEQYF
>TRBJ2-7|NA|NA|TRBV10-1
TGCGCCAGCAGTGAGTCCGACGGTACCTACGAGCAGTACTTC
CASSESDGTYEQYF
>TRBJ2-7|NA|once|TRBV28
TGTGCCAGCAGTTTTCACTTCGCACAGGGTTGGTCCTACGAGCAGTACTTC
CASSFHFAQGWSYEQYF